The 28 T cell receptor beta chains below all came from one sample that was sequenced in a study of blood T cells in healthy people across ages. Next came a second PCR, run for roughly 6 to 11 cycles, which used a sample-barcoded 5' primer along with a J-beta primer mix. From the 5' RACE reads, TCRdb called clonotypes with MiXCR, one entry per CDR3 protein. The sample lists hundreds of thousands of distinct CDR3 sequences; under 45% were seen once. Material: blood. Receptors were obtained from a man in his sixties in good health.

The gene calls are TRBV20-1 and TRBJ1-2; D is undetermined. Germline V gives CDR1 DFQATT, CDR2 SNEGSKA (reference sequence). Trimming removed 0 bases at V and 4 bases at J, with 15 bases between. The CDR3 runs 15 residues. The DNA of the CDR3 is TGCAGTGCTAGAGATGCAGGCTCCCTAATCTATGGCTACACCTTC. Translated: CSARDAGSLIYGYTF.

Comments on this clonotype: At one end, the junction sequence differs from germline, possibly due to a read error. The chain recombines TRBV6-5 with TRBJ2-5; D ambiguous. Germline V gives CDR1 MNHEY, CDR2 SVGAGI. The CDR3 contains 12 residues. The CDR3 sequence: CASSNNQEAQYF. CDR3 DNA: TGTGCCAGCAGCAACAACCAAGAGGCCCAGTACTTC.

The V gene is TRBV12-3 or TRBV12-4, the J gene TRBJ1-5; D gene uncertain. The CDR3 has 12 residues. Trimming pared 6 bases from V and 6 bases from J, leaving 9 bases between. The CDR3, as DNA: TGTGCCAGCAGCCTCACAAGTCAGCCCCAGCATTTT. Translated: CASSLTSQPQHF.

To note about this clonotype: At one of its ends the junction is not consistent with the germline gene, which may arise from a read error. The CDR3 reads CASSLGQKGSPPHF. CDR3 coding DNA: TGTGCCAGCAGCCTGGGACAGAAGGGTTCACCCCCCCACTTT. This chain links TRBV7-9 with TRBJ1-6; 7 bases agree with TRBD1. Per germline, CDR1 SEHNR and CDR2 FQNEAQ (reference sequence). This CDR3 contains 14 residues.

The CDR3 sequence is CSERTAQETQYF. In nucleotides, the CDR3 is TGCAGTGAACGTACCGCCCAAGAGACCCAGTACTTC. V gene TRBV20-1 combines with J gene TRBJ2-7; no firm D call. TRBJ2-5 explains the end of the DNA better; the J call may be wrong. Germline V CDR1 and CDR2: DFQATT, SNEGSKA (reference sequence). The CDR3 has 12 residues.

The chain joins TRBV20-1 to TRBJ2-1; no reliable D call. The length of the CDR3 is 12 residues. Germline V CDR1 and CDR2: DFQATT, SNEGSKA (reference sequence). Between the trimmed V and J ends, which lost 6 bases and 3 bases, there was a span of 9 bases. CDR3 residues: CSATDYYNEQFF. CDR3 coding DNA: TGCAGTGCCACAGATTACTACAATGAGCAGTTCTTC.

This clonotype was recorded a few times. This rearrangement joins TRBV20-1 to TRBJ2-7; D perhaps matches TRBD2 (5 bases). The germline V gene has CDR1 DFQATT and CDR2 SNEGSKA (reference sequence). The CDR3 loop spans 13 amino acids. Trimming removed 0 bases from V and 1 base from J, with 7 bases in between. The CDR3 DNA reads as TGCAGTGCTAGAGATGGACTTTCCTACGAGCAGTACTTC. This encodes CSARDGLSYEQYF.

As concerns this clonotype: This may be a read error, as it is one base from a much larger clone. The V gene is TRBV6-2 or TRBV6-3, the J gene TRBJ2-1, with D perhaps matching TRBD1 (6 bases). The CDR3 has 14 residues. Per germline, CDR1 MNHEY and CDR2 SVGEGT. V lost 6 bases and J 5 bases, leaving 14 bases between the germline ends. The CDR3 bases are TGTGCCAGCAGGCCTGGACAGCGCCACAATGAGCAGTTCTTC. Protein: CASRPGQRHNEQFF.

The rearrangement links TRBV5-1 to TRBJ2-5, with D uncertain. The J call may be wrong; the DNA end is better matched by TRBJ2-7. The CDR3 runs 14 residues. Per the germline V gene, CDR1 is SGHRS and CDR2 is YFSETQ. The CDR3 loop is CASSLSIGAYEQYF. The CDR3 region has the DNA TGCGCCAGCAGCTTAAGTATTGGGGCCTACGAGCAGTACTTC.

On this clonotype itself: An end of the junction differs from the germline gene, which may be a read error. This chain links TRBV6-5 with TRBJ2-7, with D uncertain. CDR1 MNHEY and CDR2 SVGAGI come from the germline V gene. The CDR3 is 14 amino acids. CDR3 in amino acids: CASSDSGQTYEQYF. CDR3 in DNA: TGTGCCAGCAGTGACTCCGGGCAGACCTACGAGCAGTACTTC.

Remarks on this clonotype: This may stem from a read error, because a much larger clone lies one nucleotide away. The chain links TRBV20-1 to TRBJ2-5; no firm D call. The CDR3 has 11 residues. CDR1 DFQATT and CDR2 SNEGSKA come from the germline V gene (reference sequence). The V end was cut by 3 bases, the J end by 2 bases, with 4 bases between. CDR3 region: CSASEQETQYF. The DNA for the CDR3 is TGCAGTGCTAGTGAACAAGAGACCCAGTACTTC.

This clonotype was detected a few times. V usage is TRBV29-1 and J usage is TRBJ1-2, with 8 nucleotides matching TRBD1. Germline V gene lookup returns CDR1 SQVTM and CDR2 ANQGSEA. The CDR3 has 12 residues. Losses at the gene ends were 1 base for V and 13 bases for J; bases not matched to a gene: 8. The CDR3 nucleotides read TGCAGCGTTGAAGGTGGACAGGGAGATCGCACCTTC. Protein: CSVEGGQGDRTF.

The sample holds a few counts of this clonotype. The chain combines TRBV7-2 with TRBJ2-7; 8 nucleotides align to TRBD1. With 4 bases clipped from V and 2 bases from J, the junction kept 7 bases outside the gene matches. The germline V gene encodes CDR1 SGHTA and CDR2 FQGNSA. The CDR3 is made up of 15 amino acids. The CDR3 DNA is TGTGCCAGCAGCTCCCGGGCAGGGGGCACCTACGAGCAGTACTTC. Amino acids: CASSSRAGGTYEQYF.

This clonotype was found a few times. The chain joins TRBV5-5 to TRBJ1-1; tentative D call: TRBD1 (5 bases). V was cut by 2 bases and J by 0 bases, with 8 bases left in between. Germline V lookup: CDR1 SGHKS, CDR2 YYEKEE (reference sequence). This CDR3 has 14 residues. Here the CDR3 reads CASSFGTMNTEAFF. In DNA form, the CDR3 reads TGTGCCAGCAGCTTTGGGACCATGAACACTGAAGCTTTCTTT.

This clonotype was observed a handful of times. The chain has TRBV5-1 and TRBJ2-5, with a tentative D call TRBD1 (5 bases). With 3 bases removed from V and 3 bases from J, the gap between germline ends came to 12 bases. Per the germline V gene, CDR1 is SGHRS and CDR2 is YFSETQ. This CDR3 comprises 14 residues. CDR3 sequence reads: CASSYGAGKETQYF. DNA of the CDR3: TGCGCCAGCAGCTATGGGGCAGGGAAAGAGACCCAGTACTTC.

In DNA, the CDR3 is TGTGCCATCGGTGCGTCCCTAGAGAAGCACAATCAGCCCCAGCATTTT. Translating it yields CAIGASLEKHNQPQHF. The chain employs TRBV10-3 and TRBJ1-5; the D is unclear. The CDR3 has 16 residues. Germline V lookup: CDR1 ENHRY, CDR2 SYGVKD. V was cut by 8 bases and J by 3 bases, with 20 bases left in between.

In its sample, this clonotype was seen a few times. J is TRBJ2-7 and V is TRBV27, with no clear D. CDR1 and CDR2 (germline): MNHEY, SMNVEV (reference sequence). Trimming pared 2 bases from V and 3 bases from J, leaving 11 bases between. The CDR3 consists of 14 residues. The CDR3 nucleotides read TGTGCCAGCAGTTTAAGTGACTCAGGCTACGAGCAGTACTTC. Residues: CASSLSDSGYEQYF.

The rearrangement links TRBV4-1 to TRBJ1-5; 8 bases are a match to TRBD1. Germline V lookup: CDR1 MGHRA, CDR2 YSYEKL. The CDR3 totals 16 residues. After removal of 1 base from V and 6 bases from J, the junction contained 8 bases not matched to a gene. The CDR3 spells CASSQGLRTGPQPQHF. The CDR3 DNA is TGCGCCAGCAGCCAAGGGCTTCGGACAGGGCCTCAGCCCCAGCATTTT.

This clonotype was picked up a small number of times. This rearrangement joins TRBV29-1 to TRBJ2-3, with TRBD1 identical over 7 bases. The CDR3 is made up of 14 amino acids. Losses at the gene ends were 6 bases for V and 2 bases for J; bases not matched to a gene: 8. Per the germline V gene, CDR1 is SQVTM and CDR2 is ANQGSEA. The CDR3 here is CSVATGTVTDTQYF. The CDR3 nucleotides read TGCAGCGTCGCGACCGGGACAGTCACAGATACGCAGTATTTT.

A remark on this clonotype: The junction and the germline gene differ at one end; a read error may be behind it. The V call is TRBV7-9, the J call TRBJ2-4; D unresolved. The CDR3 has 14 residues. Germline CDR1 is SEHNR and CDR2 is FQNEAQ (reference sequence). CDR3 sequence: CASSQSLAKNIQYF. CDR3 DNA sequence: TGCGCCAGCAGCCAATCTCTAGCCAAAAACATTCAGTACTTC. The full variable domain, completed using reference TRBV7-9 and TRBJ2-4, is DTGVSQNPRHKITKRGQNVTFRCDPISEHNRLYWYRQTLGQGPEFLTYFQNEAQLEKSRLLSDRFSAERPKGSFSTLEIQRTEQGDSAMYLCASSQSLAKNIQYFGAGTRLSVL.

This clonotype came up a few times. This sequence joins TRBV7-9 and TRBJ2-3; D is ambiguous. Germline V CDR1 and CDR2: SEHNR, FQNEAQ (reference sequence). The CDR3 contains 14 residues. Between the trimmed V and J ends, which lost 5 bases and 3 bases, there was a span of 12 bases. The CDR3 bases are TGTGCCAGCAGCCATGACTGGCGAACAGATACGCAGTATTTT. This encodes CASSHDWRTDTQYF.

There are a few counts of this clonotype. The chain links TRBV28 to TRBJ2-3, with D uncertain. Germline CDR1 and CDR2: MDHEN and SYDVKM. Trimming pared 5 bases from V and 2 bases from J, leaving 14 bases between. The CDR3 loop spans 15 amino acids. The chain's CDR3 is CASSNRRRFTDTQYF. CDR3 bases: TGTGCCAGCAGTAACCGCAGACGCTTCACAGATACGCAGTATTTT.

As to this clonotype: Possible read error: a much larger clone is one base away. The chain couples TRBV5-1 to TRBJ2-7; 9 nucleotides match TRBD1. This CDR3 is 15 amino acids long. Per germline, CDR1 SGHRS and CDR2 YFSETQ. This chain's CDR3 is CVSSPGQGRSYEQYF. The DNA of the CDR3 is TGCGTCAGCAGCCCTGGACAGGGGCGGTCCTACGAGCAGTACTTC.

This clonotype was recorded at least ten times. V usage is TRBV5-1 and J usage is TRBJ2-3; no firm D call. The CDR3 has 13 amino acids. V was shortened by 5 bases and J by 1 base, with 8 bases between the two germline ends. CDR1 SGHRS and CDR2 YFSETQ come from the germline V gene. In nucleotides, the CDR3 is TGCGCCAGCAGAGAATGGGGCACAGATACGCAGTATTTT. This sequence encodes CASREWGTDTQYF.

This clonotype was detected a few times. The CDR3 nucleotides are TGCAGTGCTAGAGATCGTCTGTACAATGAGCAGTTCTTC. It is translated as CSARDRLYNEQFF. V gene TRBV20-1 combines with J gene TRBJ2-1; D remains unclear. V gave up 0 bases and J gave up 4 bases, with 7 bases separating them. Germline CDR1 is DFQATT and CDR2 is SNEGSKA (reference sequence). The CDR3 has 13 residues.

Comments on this clonotype: At one end, the junction sequence differs from germline, possibly due to a read error. The V gene is TRBV12-3 or TRBV12-4, the J gene TRBJ2-3, with TRBD1 matching over 7 bases. The CDR3 has 16 residues. The chain's CDR3 is CASSHPQGLPTDTQNF. The CDR3 nucleotides are TGTGCCAGCAGTCACCCACAGGGGCTACCCACAGATACGCAGAATTTT.

This clonotype was seen a few times. This rearrangement joins TRBV14 to TRBJ2-5; possible D gene TRBD1, 6 bases. Looked up from germline, CDR1 is SGHDN and CDR2 is FVKESK. V gave up 3 bases and J gave up 7 bases, with 12 bases separating them. The CDR3 runs 13 residues. CDR3 in amino acids: CASSQGARGTQYF. CDR3 nucleotide sequence: TGTGCCAGCAGCCAGGGGGCCCGGGGGACCCAGTACTTC.

This chain links TRBV9 with TRBJ1-1; D might be TRBD1 (6 bases). Per germline, CDR1 SGDLS and CDR2 YYNGEE. Trimming removed 4 bases from V and 10 bases from J, with 17 bases in between. CDR3 length: 13 residues. CDR3 DNA: TGTGCCAGCAGCCCCCGGGACACACTGACAGCTTTCTTT. This sequence encodes CASSPRDTLTAFF.